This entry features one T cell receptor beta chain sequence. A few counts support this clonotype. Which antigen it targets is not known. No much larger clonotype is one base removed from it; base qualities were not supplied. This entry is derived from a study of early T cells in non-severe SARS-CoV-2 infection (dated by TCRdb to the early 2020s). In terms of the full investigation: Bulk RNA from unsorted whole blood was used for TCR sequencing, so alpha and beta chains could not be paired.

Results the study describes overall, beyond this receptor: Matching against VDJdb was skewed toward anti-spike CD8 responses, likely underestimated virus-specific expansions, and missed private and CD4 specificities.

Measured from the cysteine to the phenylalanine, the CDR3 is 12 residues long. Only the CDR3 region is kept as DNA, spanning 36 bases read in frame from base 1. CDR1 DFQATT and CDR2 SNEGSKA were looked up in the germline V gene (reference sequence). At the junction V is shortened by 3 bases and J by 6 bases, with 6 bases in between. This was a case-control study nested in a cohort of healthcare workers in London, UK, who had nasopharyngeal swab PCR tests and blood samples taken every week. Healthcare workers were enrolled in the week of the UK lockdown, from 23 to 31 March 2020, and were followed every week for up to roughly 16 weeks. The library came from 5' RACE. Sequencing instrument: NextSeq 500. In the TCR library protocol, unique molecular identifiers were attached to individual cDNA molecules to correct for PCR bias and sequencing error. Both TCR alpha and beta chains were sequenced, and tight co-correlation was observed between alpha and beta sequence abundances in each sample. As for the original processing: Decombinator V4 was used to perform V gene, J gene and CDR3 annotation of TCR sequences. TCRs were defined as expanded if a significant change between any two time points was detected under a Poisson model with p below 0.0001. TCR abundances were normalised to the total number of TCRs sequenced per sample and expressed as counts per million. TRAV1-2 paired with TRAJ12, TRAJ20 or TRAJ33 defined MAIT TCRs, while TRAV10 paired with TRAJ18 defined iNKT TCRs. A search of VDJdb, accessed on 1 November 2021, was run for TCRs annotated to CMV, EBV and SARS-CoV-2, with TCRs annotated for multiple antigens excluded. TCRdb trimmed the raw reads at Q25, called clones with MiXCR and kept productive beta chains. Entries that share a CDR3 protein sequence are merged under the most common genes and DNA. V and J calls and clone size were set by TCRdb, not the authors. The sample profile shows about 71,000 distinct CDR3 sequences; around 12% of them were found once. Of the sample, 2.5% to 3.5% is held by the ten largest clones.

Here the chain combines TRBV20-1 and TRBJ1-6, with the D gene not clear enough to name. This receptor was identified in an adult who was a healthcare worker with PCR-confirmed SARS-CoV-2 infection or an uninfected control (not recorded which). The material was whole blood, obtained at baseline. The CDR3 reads CSASSLNSPLHF. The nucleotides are TGCAGTGCTAGTTCCCTTAATTCACCCCTCCACTTT.